This T cell receptor (beta chain) was documented in a study of T cell responses to AZD1222 COVID-19 vaccine. Study in general: Pooling was applied to second doses at about 4 or about 12 weeks.

Trimming cost V 7 bases and J 3 bases; bases outside gene matches: 3. The germline V gene encodes CDR1 SQVTM and CDR2 ANQGSEA. The CDR3 is 13 residues long. Repertoires were generated with immunoSEQ multiplex PCR, while TCRdb's copy carries only in-frame clones and drops some. Counted here are about 100,000 clones, roughly nine tenths occurring once; the ten biggest clones make up approximately 5%. Remarks on this clone: Its antigen is undetermined.

Findings and limits, study-wide: Clonal diversity may have been underestimated, and the donors were mostly white British, with more females than males.

This receptor was obtained from an adult in good health. The starting material was peripheral blood, obtained on day 0 of AZD1222 vaccination. This chain uses TRBV29-1 with TRBJ2-1; the match to TRBD2 covers 10 bases. CDR3 region: CSAWTSGYNEQFF. DNA for the CDR3: TGCAGCGCCTGGACTAGCGGCTACAATGAGCAGTTCTTC.